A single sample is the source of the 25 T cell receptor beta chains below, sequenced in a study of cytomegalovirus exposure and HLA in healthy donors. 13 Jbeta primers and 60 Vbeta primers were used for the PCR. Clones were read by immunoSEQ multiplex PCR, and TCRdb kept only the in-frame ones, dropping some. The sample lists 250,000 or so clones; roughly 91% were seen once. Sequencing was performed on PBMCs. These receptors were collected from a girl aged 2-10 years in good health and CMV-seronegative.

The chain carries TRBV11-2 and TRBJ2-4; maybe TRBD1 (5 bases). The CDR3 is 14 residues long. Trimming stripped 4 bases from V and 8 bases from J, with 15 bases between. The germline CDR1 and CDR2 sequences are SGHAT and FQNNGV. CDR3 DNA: TGTGCCAGCAGCTACCGACAGTTTGGGGACATTCAGTACTTC. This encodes CASSYRQFGDIQYF.

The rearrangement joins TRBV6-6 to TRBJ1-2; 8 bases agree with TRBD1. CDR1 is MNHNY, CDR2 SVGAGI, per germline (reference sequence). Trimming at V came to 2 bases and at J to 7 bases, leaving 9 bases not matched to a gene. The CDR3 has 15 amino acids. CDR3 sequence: CASSYLAGTGSGYTF. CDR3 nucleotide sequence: TGTGCCAGCAGTTACCTTGCCGGGACAGGCTCTGGCTACACCTTC.

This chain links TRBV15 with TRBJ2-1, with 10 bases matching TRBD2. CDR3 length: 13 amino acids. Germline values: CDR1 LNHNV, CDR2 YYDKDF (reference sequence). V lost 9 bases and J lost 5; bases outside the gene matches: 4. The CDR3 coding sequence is TGTGCCACGATAGCGGGGGGAAACAATGAGCAGTTCTTC. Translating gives CATIAGGNNEQFF. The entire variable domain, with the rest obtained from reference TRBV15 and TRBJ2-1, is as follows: DAMVIQNPRYQVTQFGKPVTLSCSQTLNHNVMYWYQQKSSQAPKLLFHYYDKDFNNEADTPDNFQSRRPNTSFCFLDIRSPGLGDTAMYLCATIAGGNNEQFFGPGTRLTVL.

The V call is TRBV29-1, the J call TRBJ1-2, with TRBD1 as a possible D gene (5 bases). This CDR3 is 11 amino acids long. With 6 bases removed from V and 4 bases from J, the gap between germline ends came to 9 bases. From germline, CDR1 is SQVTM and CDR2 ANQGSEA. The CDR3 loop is CSVDSLYGYTF. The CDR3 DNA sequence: TGCAGCGTCGACAGCCTCTATGGCTACACCTTC.

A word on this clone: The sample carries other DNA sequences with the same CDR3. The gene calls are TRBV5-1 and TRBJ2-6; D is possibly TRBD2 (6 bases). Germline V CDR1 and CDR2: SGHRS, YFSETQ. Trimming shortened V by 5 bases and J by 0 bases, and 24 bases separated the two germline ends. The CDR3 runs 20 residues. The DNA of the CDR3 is TGCGCCAGCAGTCCACTCCTCGGCGGGGCGGGAAGCTCTGGGGCCAACGTCCTGACTTTC. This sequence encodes CASSPLLGGAGSSGANVLTF.

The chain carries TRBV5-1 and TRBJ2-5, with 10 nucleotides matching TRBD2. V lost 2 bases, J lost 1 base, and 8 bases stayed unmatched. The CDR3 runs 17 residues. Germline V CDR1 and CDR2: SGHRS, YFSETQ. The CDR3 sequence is CASSLVMLAGAQETQYF. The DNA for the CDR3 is TGCGCCAGCAGCTTAGTAATGCTAGCGGGGGCCCAAGAGACCCAGTACTTC.

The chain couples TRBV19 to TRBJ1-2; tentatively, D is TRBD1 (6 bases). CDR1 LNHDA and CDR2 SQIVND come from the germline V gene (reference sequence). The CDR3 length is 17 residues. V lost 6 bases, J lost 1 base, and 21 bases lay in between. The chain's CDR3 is CASRRTPVGGGNYGYTF. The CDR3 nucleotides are TGTGCCAGTAGGAGGACCCCCGTGGGAGGGGGTAACTATGGCTACACCTTC.

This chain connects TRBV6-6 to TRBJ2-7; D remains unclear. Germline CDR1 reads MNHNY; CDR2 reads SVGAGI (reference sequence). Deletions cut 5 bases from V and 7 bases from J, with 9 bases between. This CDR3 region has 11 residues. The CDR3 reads CASSSGQEQYF. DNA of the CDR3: TGTGCCAGCAGTAGTGGGCAGGAGCAGTACTTC.

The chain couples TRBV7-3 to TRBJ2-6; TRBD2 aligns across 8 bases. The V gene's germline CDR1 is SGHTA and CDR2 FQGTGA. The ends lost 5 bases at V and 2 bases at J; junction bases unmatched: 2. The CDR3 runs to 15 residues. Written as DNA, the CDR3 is TGTGCCAGCAGCGACGGGGGGGCTGGGGCCAACGTCCTGACTTTC. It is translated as CASSDGGAGANVLTF.

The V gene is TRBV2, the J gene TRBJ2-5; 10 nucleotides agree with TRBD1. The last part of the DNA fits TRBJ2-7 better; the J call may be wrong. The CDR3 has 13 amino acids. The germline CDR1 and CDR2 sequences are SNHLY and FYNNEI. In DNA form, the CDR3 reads TGTGCCAGCAGGTACGGACAGGGGGTCGAGCAGTACTTC. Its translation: CASRYGQGVEQYF.

CDR3 in DNA: TGTGCCAGCTCATCGTTAGCGGGGGGGCCCGATACGCAGTATTTT. Translation gives CASSSLAGGPDTQYF. J is TRBJ2-3 and V is TRBV18; 11 bases fit TRBD2. This CDR3 is 15 amino acids long. The V gene's germline CDR1 is KGHSH and CDR2 LQKENI. Trimming at V came to 5 bases and at J to 6 bases, leaving 7 bases not matched to a gene.

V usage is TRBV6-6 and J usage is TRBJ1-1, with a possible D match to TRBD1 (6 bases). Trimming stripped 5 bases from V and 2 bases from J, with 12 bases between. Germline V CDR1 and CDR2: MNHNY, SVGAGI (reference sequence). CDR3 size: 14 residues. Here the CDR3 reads CASSTQQGNTEAFF. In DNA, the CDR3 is TGTGCCAGCAGTACCCAACAGGGAAACACTGAAGCTTTCTTT.

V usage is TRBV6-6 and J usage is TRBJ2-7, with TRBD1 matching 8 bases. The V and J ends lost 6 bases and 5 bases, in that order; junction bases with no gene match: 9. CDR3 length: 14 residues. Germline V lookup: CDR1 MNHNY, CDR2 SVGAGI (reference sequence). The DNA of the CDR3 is TGTGCCAGCAGACCATTAGTGGACAGGGACGAGCAGTACTTC. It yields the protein CASRPLVDRDEQYF.

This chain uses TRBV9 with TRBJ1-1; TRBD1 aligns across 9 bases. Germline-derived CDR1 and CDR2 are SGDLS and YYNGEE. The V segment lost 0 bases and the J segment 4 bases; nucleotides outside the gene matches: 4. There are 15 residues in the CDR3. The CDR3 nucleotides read TGTGCCAGCAGCGTAGACCCGACAGGGGGCACTGAAGCTTTCTTT. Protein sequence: CASSVDPTGGTEAFF. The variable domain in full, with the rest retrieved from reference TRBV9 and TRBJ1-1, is DSGVTQTPKHLITATGQRVTLRCSPRSGDLSVYWYQQSLDQGLQFLIQYYNGEERAKGNILERFSAQQFPDLHSELNLSSLELGDSALYFCASSVDPTGGTEAFFGQGTRLTVV.

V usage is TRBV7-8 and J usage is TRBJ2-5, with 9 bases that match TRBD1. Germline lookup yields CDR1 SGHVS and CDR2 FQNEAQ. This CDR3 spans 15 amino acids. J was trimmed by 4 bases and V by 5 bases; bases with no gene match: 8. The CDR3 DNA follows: TGTGCCAGCAGCCCTGGGACAGGGTGGGGAGAGACCCAGTACTTC. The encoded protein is CASSPGTGWGETQYF.

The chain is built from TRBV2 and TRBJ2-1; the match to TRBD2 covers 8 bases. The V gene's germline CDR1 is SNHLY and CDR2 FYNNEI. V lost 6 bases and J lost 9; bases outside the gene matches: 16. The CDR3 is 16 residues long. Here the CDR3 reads CASRKTSTSVGGEQFF. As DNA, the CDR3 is TGTGCCAGCAGAAAAACCTCGACTAGCGTCGGTGGTGAGCAGTTCTTC.

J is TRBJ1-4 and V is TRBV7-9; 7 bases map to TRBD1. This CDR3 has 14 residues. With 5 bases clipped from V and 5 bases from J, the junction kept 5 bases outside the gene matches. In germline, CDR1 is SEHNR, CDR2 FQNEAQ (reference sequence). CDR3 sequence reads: CASSRDSGNEKLFF. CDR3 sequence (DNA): TGTGCCAGCAGCCGGGACAGCGGGAATGAAAAACTGTTTTTT.

The CDR3 is CASIEGQTLYEQYF. CDR3 coding DNA: TGTGCCAGCATAGAGGGACAGACCCTCTACGAGCAGTACTTC. The chain uses TRBV2 and TRBJ2-7; 7 bases are shared with TRBD1. V shed 7 bases, J shed 3 bases, and the junction held 9 bases outside the gene matches. Germline V lookup: CDR1 SNHLY, CDR2 FYNNEI. The CDR3 consists of 14 residues.

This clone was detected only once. CDR3 protein: CSASGEYEQYF. The CDR3 nucleotides read TGCAGTGCTTCAGGGGAATACGAGCAGTACTTC. V is TRBV20-1 and J is TRBJ2-7, with a weak D call TRBD1 (6 bases). The V and J ends lost 5 bases and 4 bases respectively, with 9 bases between them. Germline V lookup: CDR1 DFQATT, CDR2 SNEGSKA (reference sequence). The CDR3 contains 11 residues.

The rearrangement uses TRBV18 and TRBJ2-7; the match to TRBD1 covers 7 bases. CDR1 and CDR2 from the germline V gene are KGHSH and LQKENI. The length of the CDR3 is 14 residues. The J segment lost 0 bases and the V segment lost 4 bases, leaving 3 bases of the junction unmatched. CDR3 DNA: TGTGCCAGCTCACGGGACAGCAGCTCCTACGAGCAGTACTTC. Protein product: CASSRDSSSYEQYF.

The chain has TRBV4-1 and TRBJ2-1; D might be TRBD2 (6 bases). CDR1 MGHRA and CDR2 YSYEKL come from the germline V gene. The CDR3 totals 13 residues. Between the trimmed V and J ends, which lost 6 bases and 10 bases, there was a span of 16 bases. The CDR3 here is CASRGGTDREQFF. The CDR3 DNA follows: TGCGCCAGCAGAGGCGGGACCGATAGGGAGCAGTTCTTC.

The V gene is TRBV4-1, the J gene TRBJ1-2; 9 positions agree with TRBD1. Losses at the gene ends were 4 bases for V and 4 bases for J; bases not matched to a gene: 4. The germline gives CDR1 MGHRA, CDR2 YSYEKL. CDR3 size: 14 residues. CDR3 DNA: TGCGCCAGCAGCCTACAGGGGGCAAGCTATGGCTACACCTTC. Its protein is CASSLQGASYGYTF.

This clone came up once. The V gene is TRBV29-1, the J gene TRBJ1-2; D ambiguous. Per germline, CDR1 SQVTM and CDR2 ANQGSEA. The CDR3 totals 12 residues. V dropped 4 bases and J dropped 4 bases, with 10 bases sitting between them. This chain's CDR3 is CSVGLGGYGYTF. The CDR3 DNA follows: TGCAGCGTTGGACTGGGAGGCTATGGCTACACCTTC.

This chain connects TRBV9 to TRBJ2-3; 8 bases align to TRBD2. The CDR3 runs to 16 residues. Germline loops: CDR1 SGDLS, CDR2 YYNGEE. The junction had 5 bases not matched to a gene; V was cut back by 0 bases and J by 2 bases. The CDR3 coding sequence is TGTGCCAGCAGCGTAGGCGGGGGGACTCCCACAGATACGCAGTATTTT. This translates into CASSVGGGTPTDTQYF.

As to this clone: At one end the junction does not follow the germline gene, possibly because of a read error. The CDR3 loop reads CASSLAGAGRELFF. CDR3 DNA sequence: TGTGCTAGCAGCTTAGCGGGGGCCGGCCGGGAGCTGTTTTTT. This chain connects TRBV7-7 to TRBJ2-2; 9 nucleotides line up with TRBD2. This CDR3 is built from 14 residues. Germline lookup yields CDR1 SSHAT and CDR2 FNYEAQ (reference sequence). Complete variable domain (other parts from reference TRBV7-7 and TRBJ2-2): GAGVSQSPRYKVTKRGQDVTLRCDPISSHATLYWYQQALGQGPEFLTYFNYEAQPDKSGLPSDRFSAERPEGSISTLTIQRTEQRDSAMYRCASSLAGAGRELFFGEGSRLTVL.